The table lists the clone carrying this TCR beta chain with a count of one. Amplification used 60 Vbeta primers and 13 Jbeta primers. Here immunoSEQ multiplex PCR was the method, and the copy in TCRdb shows in-frame clones only, minus some. The sample has about 150,000 clones, over 70% seen once. The data derive from a study of cytomegalovirus exposure and HLA in healthy donors. Trimming at V came to 2 bases and at J to 9 bases, leaving 9 bases not matched to a gene. Germline CDR1 is SGHDT and CDR2 is YYEEEE. The CDR3 extends over 14 amino acids. The chain uses TRBV5-6 and TRBJ2-7, with 9 bases matching TRBD1. Sequenced material: PBMCs. The sequence was collected from a man aged 30 to 45 in good health and CMV-seropositive. CDR3 protein: CASSLGTGRALQYF. The CDR3 nucleotides read TGTGCCAGCAGCTTAGGGACAGGGAGAGCCTTGCAGTACTTC.